The T cell receptor (beta chain) under discussion was sequenced for a study of T cell clonality in common variable immunodeficiency. Data came from immunoSEQ multiplex PCR; TCRdb stores just in-frame clones and leaves some out. This repertoire lists roughly 40,000 clones without singletons; approximately 3% sits in the top ten. Findings and limits, study-wide: What drives increased CVID clonality needs T cell subpopulation sequencing.

This clone was seen repeatedly, ten times or more. Its specificity is unknown. This TCR was recovered from a person between 18 and 75 years old in good health. The specimen was peripheral blood mononuclear cells.

The DNA read from the CDR3 is TGTGCCAGTATTTGGACAAGCAATAGCAATCAGCCC. Amino acids: CASIWTSNSNQP. From start to end, the CDR3 is CASIWTSNSNQPQHF. The genes are TRBV19 and TRBJ1-5; a possible D gene is TRBD1 (5 bases). The DNA ends 3 residues before the CDR3 does, and the rest of the CDR3 is filled in from the germline J gene. Germline V CDR1 and CDR2: LNHDA, SQIVND (reference sequence). The CDR3 is 15 residues long. Trimming stripped 7 bases from V and 0 bases from J, with 13 bases between.